The present T cell receptor (beta chain) was sequenced within a study of blood T cell repertoires in COVID-19. Study-level background: Sample material is recorded as cDNA or gDNA derived from T cells, B-cell-depleted T cells, or PBMCs.

Profiling relied on immunoSEQ multiplex PCR, and the TCRdb table lists in-frame clones only, not all of them. The sample carries tens of thousands of clones, approximately 83% recorded once. CDR3 length: 16 residues. The germline V gene has CDR1 SGHRS and CDR2 YFSETQ. Unmatched junction bases numbered 7, after V lost 0 bases and J lost 4 bases. Sequenced: peripheral blood. This clonotype was sampled from a woman in her fifties or sixties with acute or convalescent COVID-19. J is TRBJ2-3 and V is TRBV5-1, with TRBD2 matching over 8 bases. CDR3 in DNA: TGCGCCAGCAGCTTGGGGACTACTAGCGGCCCAGATACGCAGTATTTT. Protein sequence: CASSLGTTSGPDTQYF.